This T cell receptor (beta chain) is from a study of cytomegalovirus exposure and HLA in healthy donors. Of note for this clone: As yet, its antigen is unknown.

In the PCR, 60 Vbeta and 13 Jbeta primers were used. Produced via immunoSEQ multiplex PCR; TCRdb's table is partial and in-frame only. The table records around 150,000 clones, about 81% of them present only once. From germline, CDR1 is MNHNS and CDR2 SASEGT. This CDR3 spans 14 amino acids. V was cut by 0 bases and J by 3 bases, with 8 bases left in between. Notes on the study in general: Sequencing artifact likely explains a cluster of highly shared sequence variants. Reportedly, diagnosis of cytomegalovirus status by the classifier showed high specificity and sensitivity. Later on, an analysis tied around 17,000 TCR beta sequences to HLA alleles at 0.05 false discovery rate.

The V gene is TRBV6-1, the J gene TRBJ1-2; D call uncertain. The receptor was isolated from a woman aged 45-60 years in good health and CMV-seropositive. The sequenced sample was PBMCs. Here the CDR3 reads CASSEAGGYYGYTF. In DNA, the CDR3 is TGTGCCAGCAGTGAAGCGGGAGGGTACTATGGCTACACCTTC.